The source of this T cell receptor beta chain is a study of neurological immune-mediated disorders. Study results and limitations: Patients with HTLV-1-associated myelopathy showed the most TCR clonal expansion. Those with multiple sclerosis showed the least, falling below healthy controls.

A 10-nucleotide random UMI tagged transcripts in template-switch 5'RACE cDNA synthesis. One entry per CDR3 protein, called by TCRdb with MiXCR from the 5' RACE reads. Found here are 75,000 to 85,000 distinct CDR3 sequences, approximately 17% of them singletons; the top ten hold 15%. As healthy controls, volunteers from a blood bank in Maryland, USA, were used. This clonotype has ten or more counts. Its antigen is not identified. Sequenced material: PBMCs. This sequence originates from a middle-aged woman in good health.

Here the CDR3 reads CASSGRSHAGLEAFF. CDR3 in DNA: TGCGCCAGCAGCGGCCGATCACACGCCGGTCTTGAAGCTTTCTTT. The chain combines TRBV4-3 with TRBJ1-1, with D unclear. CDR3 length equals 15 residues. Looked up from germline, CDR1 is LGHNA and CDR2 is YSLEER. Trimming took off 5 bases at V and 7 bases at J, with 20 bases between the two ends.